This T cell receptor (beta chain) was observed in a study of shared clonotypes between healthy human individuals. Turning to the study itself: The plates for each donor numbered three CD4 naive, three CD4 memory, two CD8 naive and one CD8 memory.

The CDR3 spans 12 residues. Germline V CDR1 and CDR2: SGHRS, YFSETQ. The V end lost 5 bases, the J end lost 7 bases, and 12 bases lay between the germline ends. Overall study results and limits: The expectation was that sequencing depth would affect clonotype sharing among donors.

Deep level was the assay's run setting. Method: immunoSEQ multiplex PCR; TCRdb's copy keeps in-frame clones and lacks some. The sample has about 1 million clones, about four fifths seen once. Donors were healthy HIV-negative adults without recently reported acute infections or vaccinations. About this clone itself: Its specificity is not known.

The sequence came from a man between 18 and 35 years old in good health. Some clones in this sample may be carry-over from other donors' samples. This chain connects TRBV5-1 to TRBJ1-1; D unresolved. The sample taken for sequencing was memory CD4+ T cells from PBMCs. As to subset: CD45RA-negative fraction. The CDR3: CASRADWGEAFF. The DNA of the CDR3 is TGCGCCAGCAGGGCCGACTGGGGTGAAGCTTTCTTT.